The 7 T cell receptor beta chains below were found in one sample sequenced in a study of T cells in Graves' hyperthyroidism and ophthalmopathy. Researchers took RNA transcripts and amplified the TCR beta CDR3 regions from them. An initial round of RT-PCR targeting the TCR CDR3 relied on the HTBI primer set. TCRdb ran MiXCR on the multiplex PCR reads and lists one entry per CDR3 protein. The repertoire holds more than 650,000 distinct CDR3 sequences, with 13% to 15% as singletons. Sequenced material: blood. The origin of the receptors is a woman between 18 and 29 years old with Graves' hyperthyroidism.

This clonotype was seen only a few times. The chain recombines TRBV6-2 or TRBV6-3 with TRBJ2-1, with unresolved D. CDR1 MNHEY and CDR2 SVGEGT come from the germline V gene. V was pared by 2 bases and J by 6 bases, with 8 bases between. The CDR3 totals 13 residues. The CDR3, as DNA: TGTGCCAGCAGTTACACGGTATCCAATGAGCAGTTCTTC. Translating it yields CASSYTVSNEQFF.

This clonotype was detected a few times. The CDR3 protein is CATSGTSSYNEQFF. In DNA, the CDR3 is TGTGCCACTAGCGGAACTAGCTCCTACAATGAGCAGTTCTTC. The chain carries TRBV6-2 or TRBV6-3 and TRBJ2-1; 7 bases agree with TRBD2. In germline, CDR1 is MNHEY, CDR2 SVGEGT. Unmatched junction bases numbered 6, after V lost 10 bases and J lost 0 bases. The CDR3 runs 14 residues.

This clonotype turned up a few times. V gene TRBV28 combines with J gene TRBJ2-7; the D gene is possibly TRBD1 (5 bases). CDR1 is MDHEN and CDR2 is SYDVKM in the germline V gene. V shed 6 bases and J shed 5 bases, with 11 bases lying between them. This CDR3 is built from 12 residues. As DNA, the CDR3 is TGTGCCAGCAGGGTAACAGGAAACGAGCAGTACTTC. Residues: CASRVTGNEQYF.

This clonotype came up many times. The gene calls are TRBV6-2 or TRBV6-3 and TRBJ2-1; TRBD2 matches at 7 bases. The CDR3 is 15 amino acids. The J segment lost 10 bases and the V segment lost 0 bases, leaving 9 bases of the junction unmatched. CDR1 MNHEY and CDR2 SVGEGT come from the germline V gene. The DNA of the CDR3 is TGTGCCAGCAGTTACTCTACGGGAGGCAAAGGGGAGCAGTTCTTC. It codes for CASSYSTGGKGEQFF.

There are many counts of this clonotype. The chain couples TRBV7-6 to TRBJ2-7; 7 nucleotides align to TRBD1. Germline CDR1 reads SGHVS; CDR2 reads FNYEAQ. The CDR3 has 13 amino acids. The trim removed 5 bases at V and 2 bases at J, leaving 3 bases unmatched. The CDR3 coding sequence is TGTGCCAGCAGCCACCAGGGGGCCTACGAGCAGTACTTC. Translated: CASSHQGAYEQYF.

CDR3: CASSSGTRAYNEQFF. The CDR3 nucleotides read TGCGCCAGCAGTTCCGGGACTAGGGCCTACAATGAGCAGTTCTTC. The chain is built from TRBV10-1 and TRBJ2-1, with TRBD2 matching 8 bases. Germline values: CDR1 WNHNN, CDR2 SYGVQD (reference sequence). Trimming at V came to 5 bases and at J to 2 bases, leaving 5 bases not matched to a gene. The CDR3 is 15 amino acids.

The sample holds many counts of this clonotype. V usage is TRBV6-1 and J usage is TRBJ1-5; the D gene is possibly TRBD1 (5 bases). The CDR3 spans 16 residues. Germline V gives CDR1 MNHNS, CDR2 SASEGT. V lost 6 bases to trimming and J lost 3 bases, with 18 bases between them. The CDR3 spells CASRPGTPGSNQPQHF. The CDR3 DNA follows: TGTGCCAGCAGGCCCGGTACCCCAGGGTCCAATCAGCCCCAGCATTTT.